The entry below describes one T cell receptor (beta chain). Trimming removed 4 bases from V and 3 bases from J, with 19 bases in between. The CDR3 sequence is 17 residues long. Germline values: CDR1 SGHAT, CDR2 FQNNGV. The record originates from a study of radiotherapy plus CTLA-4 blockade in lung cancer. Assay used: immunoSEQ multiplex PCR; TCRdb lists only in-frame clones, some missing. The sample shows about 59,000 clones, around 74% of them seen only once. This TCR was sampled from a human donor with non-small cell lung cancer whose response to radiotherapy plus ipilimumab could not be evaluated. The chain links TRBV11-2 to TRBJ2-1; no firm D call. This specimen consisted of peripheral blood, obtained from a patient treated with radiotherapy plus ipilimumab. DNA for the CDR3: TGTGCCAGCAGCTCTTATAGTTTTAGCATAAACTACAATGAGCAGTTCTTC. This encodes CASSSYSFSINYNEQFF.